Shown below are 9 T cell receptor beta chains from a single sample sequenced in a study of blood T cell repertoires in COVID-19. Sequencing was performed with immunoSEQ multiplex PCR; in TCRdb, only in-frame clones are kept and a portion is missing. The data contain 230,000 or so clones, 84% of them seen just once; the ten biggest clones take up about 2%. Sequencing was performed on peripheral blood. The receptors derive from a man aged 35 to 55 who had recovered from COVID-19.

The CDR3 loop is CAWSSWRTGGSTDTQYF. The CDR3 DNA is TGTGCCTGGAGTTCGTGGCGGACAGGGGGCTCAACAGATACGCAGTATTTT. J is TRBJ2-3 and V is TRBV30; 11 bases agree with TRBD1. The CDR3 covers 17 residues. V gave up 2 bases and J gave up 3 bases; unmatched junction bases: 10. Germline V CDR1 and CDR2: GTSNPN, SVGIG (reference sequence).

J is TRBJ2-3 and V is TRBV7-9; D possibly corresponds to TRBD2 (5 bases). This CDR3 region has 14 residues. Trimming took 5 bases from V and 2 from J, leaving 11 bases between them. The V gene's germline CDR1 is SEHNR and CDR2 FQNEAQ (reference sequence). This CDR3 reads CASSLRLTTDTQYF. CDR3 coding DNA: TGTGCCAGCAGCCTTCGACTAACCACAGATACGCAGTATTTT.

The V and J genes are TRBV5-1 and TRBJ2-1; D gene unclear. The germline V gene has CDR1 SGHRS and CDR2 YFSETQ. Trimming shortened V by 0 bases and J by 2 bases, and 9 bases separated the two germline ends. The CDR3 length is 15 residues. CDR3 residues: CASSLAGAAYNEQFF. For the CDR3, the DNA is TGCGCCAGCAGCTTGGCGGGTGCAGCCTACAATGAGCAGTTCTTC.

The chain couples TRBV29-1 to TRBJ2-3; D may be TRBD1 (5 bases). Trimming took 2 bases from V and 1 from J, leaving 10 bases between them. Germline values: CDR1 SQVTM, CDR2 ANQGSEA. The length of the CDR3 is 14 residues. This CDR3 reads CSVESDSRTDTQYF. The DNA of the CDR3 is TGCAGCGTTGAATCTGACAGCCGCACAGATACGCAGTATTTT.

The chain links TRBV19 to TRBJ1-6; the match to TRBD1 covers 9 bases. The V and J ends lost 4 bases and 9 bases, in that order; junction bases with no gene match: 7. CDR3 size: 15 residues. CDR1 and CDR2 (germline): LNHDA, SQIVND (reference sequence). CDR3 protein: CASSRGQGSGSPLHF. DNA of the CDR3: TGTGCCAGTAGTAGAGGACAGGGGAGCGGTTCACCCCTCCACTTT.

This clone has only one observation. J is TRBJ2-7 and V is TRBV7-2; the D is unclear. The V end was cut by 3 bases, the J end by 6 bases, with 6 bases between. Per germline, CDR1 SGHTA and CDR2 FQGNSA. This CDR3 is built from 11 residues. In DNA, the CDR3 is TGTGCCAGCAGCTTTACAGCCGAGCAGTACTTC. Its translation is CASSFTAEQYF.

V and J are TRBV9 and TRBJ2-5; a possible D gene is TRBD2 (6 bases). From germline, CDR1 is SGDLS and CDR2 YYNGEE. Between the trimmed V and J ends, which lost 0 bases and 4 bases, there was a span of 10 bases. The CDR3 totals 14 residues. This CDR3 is CASSVEGAGETQYF. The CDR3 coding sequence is TGTGCCAGCAGCGTAGAGGGAGCGGGAGAGACCCAGTACTTC. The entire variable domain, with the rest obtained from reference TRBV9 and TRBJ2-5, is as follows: DSGVTQTPKHLITATGQRVTLRCSPRSGDLSVYWYQQSLDQGLQFLIQYYNGEERAKGNILERFSAQQFPDLHSELNLSSLELGDSALYFCASSVEGAGETQYFGPGTRLLVL.

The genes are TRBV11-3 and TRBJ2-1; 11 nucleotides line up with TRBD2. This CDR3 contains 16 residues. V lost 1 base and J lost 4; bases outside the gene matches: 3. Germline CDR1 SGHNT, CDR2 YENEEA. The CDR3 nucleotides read TGTGCCAGCAGCTTAGTAGCGGGGGGGATTTACAATGAGCAGTTCTTC. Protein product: CASSLVAGGIYNEQFF.

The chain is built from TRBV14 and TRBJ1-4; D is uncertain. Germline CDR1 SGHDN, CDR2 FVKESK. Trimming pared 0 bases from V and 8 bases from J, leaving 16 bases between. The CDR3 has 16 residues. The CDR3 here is CASSQDTEGLGEKLFF. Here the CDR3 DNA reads TGTGCCAGCAGCCAAGATACGGAGGGATTAGGCGAAAAACTGTTTTTT.